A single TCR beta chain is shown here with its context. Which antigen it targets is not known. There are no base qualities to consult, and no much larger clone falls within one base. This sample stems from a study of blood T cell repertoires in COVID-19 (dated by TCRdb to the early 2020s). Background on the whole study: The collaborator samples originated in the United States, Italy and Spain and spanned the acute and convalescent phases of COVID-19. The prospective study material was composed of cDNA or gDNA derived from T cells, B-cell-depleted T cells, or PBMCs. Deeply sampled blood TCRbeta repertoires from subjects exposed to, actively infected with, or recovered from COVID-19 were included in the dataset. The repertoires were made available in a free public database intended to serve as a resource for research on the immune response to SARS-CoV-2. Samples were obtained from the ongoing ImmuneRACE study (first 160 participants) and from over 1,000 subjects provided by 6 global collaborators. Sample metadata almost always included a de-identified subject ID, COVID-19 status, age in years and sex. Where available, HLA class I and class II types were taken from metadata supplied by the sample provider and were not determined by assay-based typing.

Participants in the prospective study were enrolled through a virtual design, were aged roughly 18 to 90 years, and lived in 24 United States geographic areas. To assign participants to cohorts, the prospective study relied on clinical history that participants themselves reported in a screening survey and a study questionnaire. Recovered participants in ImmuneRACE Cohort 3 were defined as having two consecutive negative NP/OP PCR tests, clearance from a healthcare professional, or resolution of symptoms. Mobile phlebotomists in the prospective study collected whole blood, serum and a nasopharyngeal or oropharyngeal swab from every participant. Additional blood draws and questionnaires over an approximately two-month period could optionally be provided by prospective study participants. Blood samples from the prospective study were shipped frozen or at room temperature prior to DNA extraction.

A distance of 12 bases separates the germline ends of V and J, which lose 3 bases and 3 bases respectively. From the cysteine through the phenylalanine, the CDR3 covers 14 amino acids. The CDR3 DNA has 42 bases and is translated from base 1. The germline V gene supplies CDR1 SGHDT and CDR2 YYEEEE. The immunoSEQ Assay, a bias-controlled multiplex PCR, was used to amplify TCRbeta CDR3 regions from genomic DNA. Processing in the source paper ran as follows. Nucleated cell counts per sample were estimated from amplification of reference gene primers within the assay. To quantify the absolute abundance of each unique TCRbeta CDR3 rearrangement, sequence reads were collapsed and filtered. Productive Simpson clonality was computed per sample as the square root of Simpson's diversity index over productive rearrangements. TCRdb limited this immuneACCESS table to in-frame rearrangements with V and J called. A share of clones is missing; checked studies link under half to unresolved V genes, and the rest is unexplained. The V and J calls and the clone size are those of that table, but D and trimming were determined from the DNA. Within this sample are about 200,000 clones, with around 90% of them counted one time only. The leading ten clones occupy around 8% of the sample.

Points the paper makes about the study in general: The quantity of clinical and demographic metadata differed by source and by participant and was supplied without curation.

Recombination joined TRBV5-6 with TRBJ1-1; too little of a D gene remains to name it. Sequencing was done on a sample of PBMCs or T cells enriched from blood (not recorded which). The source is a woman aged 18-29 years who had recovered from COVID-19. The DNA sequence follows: TGTGCCAGCAGCTGGGCGAACTTGGACACTGAAGCTTTCTTT. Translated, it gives CASSWANLDTEAFF.